This is a list of T cell receptor beta chains from one sample in a study of T-cell memory formation after mild COVID-19. From the 5' RACE reads, TCRdb called clonotypes with MiXCR, one entry per CDR3 protein. This table has about 110,000 distinct CDR3 sequences, around 14% appearing once. Source material: PBMCs or a T cell subset sorted from them (not recorded which). These receptors all stem from a man in his late teens or twenties who had mild COVID-19 (a few samples of this study predate the infection). Cell type and time point are not known. Each CDR3 is given with its conserved first and last residue. A D gene is named only where the DNA matches it firmly.

j_gene | v_gene | d_gene | CDR3aa
TRBJ1-1 | TRBV5-1 | . | CASSFEVPTEAFF
TRBJ1-5 | TRBV23-1 | . | CASSRSGPYSNQPQHF
TRBJ2-3 | TRBV6-5 | TRBD2 | CASSYDVPAGTDTQYF
TRBJ1-1 | TRBV6-2/TRBV6-3 | . | CASSYSTAEAFF
TRBJ2-1 | TRBV6-5 | . | CASSYSRNEQFF
TRBJ1-1 | TRBV6-2/TRBV6-3 | . | CASSSLVGTDTEAFF
TRBJ2-4 | TRBV7-2 | . | CASSLPWGLAKNIQYF
TRBJ2-5 | TRBV3-1 | . | CASSQEGPFETQYF
TRBJ2-5 | TRBV11-2 | . | CASSIPRTAQETQYF
TRBJ2-7 | TRBV27 | TRBD1 | CASKPLGTGRYEQYF
TRBJ2-3 | TRBV7-8 | TRBD2 | CASSLLAGPPGDTQYF
TRBJ2-5 | TRBV5-5 | TRBD2 | CASSPWTSGGLETQYF
TRBJ1-5 | TRBV7-8 | . | CASSLYGGGIQPQHF
TRBJ2-2 | TRBV3-1 | . | CASSRTELPGELFF
TRBJ2-5 | TRBV29-1 | . | CSVEDPLREQETQYF
TRBJ1-1 | TRBV4-1 | . | CASSQEGRTEAFF
TRBJ2-3 | TRBV4-2 | TRBD2 | CASSQDPGTSGITDTQYF